The rows below give T cell receptor beta chains drawn from one sample of a study of spatial heterogeneity in lung cancer. TCRdb re-derived calls from the 5' RACE reads in MiXCR, one entry per CDR3 protein. Found here are 90,000 to 95,000 distinct CDR3 sequences, roughly 12% of them singletons; the top ten hold over 40%. Sequenced here: PBMCs, sampled at surgery. The receptor set was obtained from a male donor with early-stage non-small cell lung cancer. Each CDR3 is given with its conserved first and last residue.

V: TRBV20-1
J: TRBJ2-7
length: 14
CDR3: CSAVGQGATYEQYF

V: TRBV11-2
J: TRBJ2-3
length: 11
CDR3: CASSLGGTQYF

V: TRBV10-1
J: TRBJ2-3
length: 13
CDR3: CASRATRTDTQYF

V: TRBV6-1
J: TRBJ1-6
length: 16
CDR3: CASSGSDRRTNSPLHF

V: TRBV4-3
J: TRBJ1-5
length: 15
CDR3: CASSQERGLNQPQHF

V: TRBV12-3/TRBV12-4
J: TRBJ2-5
length: 14
CDR3: CASSFISNQETQYF

V: TRBV7-2
J: TRBJ2-3
length: 15
CDR3: CASSLDRGGQNTQYF

V: TRBV3-1
J: TRBJ2-5
length: 14
CDR3: CASSKRGRQETQYF

V: TRBV28
J: TRBJ2-3
length: 13
CDR3: CASSRGGTDTQYF

V: TRBV7-9
J: TRBJ2-5
length: 13
CDR3: CASNLQYQETQYF

V: TRBV12-3/TRBV12-4
J: TRBJ2-3
length: 13
CDR3: CASSSGGQSTQYF

V: TRBV29-1
J: TRBJ2-3
length: 14
CDR3: CSVERTSGTDTQYF

V: TRBV4-1
J: TRBJ2-7
length: 14
CDR3: CASSQGTSSYEQYF

V: TRBV11-2
J: TRBJ2-1
length: 14
CDR3: CASSLDLLVDEQFF

V: TRBV27
J: TRBJ2-7
length: 13
CDR3: CASSFNRQGPLYF

V: TRBV7-2
J: TRBJ2-3
length: 14
CDR3: CASSPEQGADTQYF

V: TRBV7-2
J: TRBJ2-7
length: 16
CDR3: CASSLVGGIPTYEQYF

V: TRBV5-4
J: TRBJ2-5
length: 14
CDR3: CASSLMGAQETQYF

V: TRBV3-1
J: TRBJ2-1
length: 14
CDR3: CASSPGHQYNEQFF

V: TRBV5-1
J: TRBJ2-7
length: 15
CDR3: CASSFRDRVIYEQYF

V: TRBV27
J: TRBJ1-4
length: 16
CDR3: CASRGRMGETNEKLFF

V: TRBV5-4
J: TRBJ2-7
length: 13
CDR3: CASSLAGYDEQYF

V: TRBV6-2/TRBV6-3
J: TRBJ2-7
length: 12
CDR3: CASQTSYHEQYF

V: TRBV6-6
J: TRBJ1-1
length: 14
CDR3: CASSRGQGATEAFF

V: TRBV20-1
J: TRBJ1-1
length: 15
CDR3: CSARDRQGAGTEAFF

V: TRBV12-3/TRBV12-4
J: TRBJ2-5
length: 13
CDR3: CASSPWIQETQYF

V: TRBV29-1
J: TRBJ2-7
length: 13
CDR3: CSAIPQGAYEQYF

V: TRBV4-3
J: TRBJ1-1
length: 14
CDR3: CASSQDVAAYEAFF

V: TRBV20-1
J: TRBJ2-5
length: 15
CDR3: CSARDGEVWEETQYF

V: TRBV5-4
J: TRBJ2-3
length: 17
CDR3: CASSFFRGAALTDTQYF

V: TRBV7-3
J: TRBJ1-3
length: 14
CDR3: CAALRGDNLNTIYF

V: TRBV14
J: TRBJ2-5
length: 14
CDR3: CASSQDNYPGTQYF

V: TRBV6-2/TRBV6-3
J: TRBJ1-1
length: 13
CDR3: CASSYFGDTEAFF

V: TRBV7-9
J: TRBJ2-7
length: 15
CDR3: CASSERTSGPYEQYF

V: TRBV7-9
J: TRBJ2-7
length: 15
CDR3: CASSLGQGVTYEQYF

V: TRBV7-2
J: TRBJ1-1
length: 15
CDR3: CASSLEGGEHTEAFF

V: TRBV4-1
J: TRBJ2-2
length: 15
CDR3: CASSQDFGNTGELFF

V: TRBV7-2
J: TRBJ1-5
length: 13
CDR3: CASSSRGGQPQHF

V: TRBV19
J: TRBJ1-5
length: 15
CDR3: CASSRAHNSNQPQHF

V: TRBV29-1
J: TRBJ2-5
length: 12
CDR3: CSETDSKETQYF

V: TRBV7-2
J: TRBJ2-7
length: 18
CDR3: CASSSVGVSGPRGSEQYF

V: TRBV7-9
J: TRBJ1-6
length: 14
CDR3: CASSFDRVDSPLHF

V: TRBV20-1
J: TRBJ1-2
length: 12
CDR3: CSARVLNYGYTF

V: TRBV20-1
J: TRBJ2-1
length: 17
CDR3: CSARELAGSRRNNEQFF

V: TRBV18
J: TRBJ1-6
length: 15
CDR3: CASSRETGGVSPLHF

V: TRBV12-3/TRBV12-4
J: TRBJ1-1
length: 14
CDR3: CASITGGAPSEAFF

V: TRBV20-1
J: TRBJ2-1
length: 16
CDR3: CSALKGGADSYNEQFF

V: TRBV7-2
J: TRBJ2-5
length: 15
CDR3: CASSLGPGDQETQYF

V: TRBV4-1
J: TRBJ1-4
length: 13
CDR3: CASSGDRNEKLFF

V: TRBV11-2
J: TRBJ2-1
length: 17
CDR3: CASSLESWTSSYNEQFF

V: TRBV10-1
J: TRBJ1-1
length: 13
CDR3: CASSISGNTEAFF